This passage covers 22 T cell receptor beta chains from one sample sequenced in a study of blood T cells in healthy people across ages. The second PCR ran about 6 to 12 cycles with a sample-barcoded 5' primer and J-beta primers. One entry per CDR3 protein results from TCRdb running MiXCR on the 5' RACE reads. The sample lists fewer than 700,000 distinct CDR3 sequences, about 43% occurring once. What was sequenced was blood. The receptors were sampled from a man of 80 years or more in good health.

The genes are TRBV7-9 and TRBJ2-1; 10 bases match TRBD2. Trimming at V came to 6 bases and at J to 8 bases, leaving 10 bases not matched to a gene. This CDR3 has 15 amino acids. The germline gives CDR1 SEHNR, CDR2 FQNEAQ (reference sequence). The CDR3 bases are TGTGCCAGCAGTCCAATGCCTAGCGGGAGCGATGAGCAGTTCTTC. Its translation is CASSPMPSGSDEQFF.

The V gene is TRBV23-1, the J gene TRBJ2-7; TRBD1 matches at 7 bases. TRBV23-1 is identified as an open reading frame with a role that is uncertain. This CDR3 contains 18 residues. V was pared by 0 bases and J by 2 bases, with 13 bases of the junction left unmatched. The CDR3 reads CASSQSRDGAGGTYEQYF. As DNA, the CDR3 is TGCGCCAGCAGTCAATCCCGAGACGGGGCAGGGGGAACCTACGAGCAGTACTTC.

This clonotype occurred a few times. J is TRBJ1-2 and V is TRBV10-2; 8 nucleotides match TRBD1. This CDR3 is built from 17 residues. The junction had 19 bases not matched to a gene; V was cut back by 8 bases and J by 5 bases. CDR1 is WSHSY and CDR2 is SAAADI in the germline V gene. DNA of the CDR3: TGCGCCAGCCAGGGGGGGTCGGCAGGGGGCCACCAGTATGGCTACACCTTC. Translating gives CASQGGSAGGHQYGYTF.

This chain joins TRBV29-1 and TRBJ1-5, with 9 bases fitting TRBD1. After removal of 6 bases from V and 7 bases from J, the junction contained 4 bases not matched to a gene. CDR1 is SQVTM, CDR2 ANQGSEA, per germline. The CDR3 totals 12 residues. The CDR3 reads CSVRQGGQPQHF. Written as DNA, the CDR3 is TGCAGCGTGAGACAGGGGGGACAGCCCCAGCATTTT.

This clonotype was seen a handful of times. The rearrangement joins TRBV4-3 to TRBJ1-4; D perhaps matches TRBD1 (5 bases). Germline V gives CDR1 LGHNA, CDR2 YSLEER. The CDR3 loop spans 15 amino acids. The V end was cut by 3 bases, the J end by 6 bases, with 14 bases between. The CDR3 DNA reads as TGCGCCAGCAGCCACATAGACGGGGGAGATGAAAAACTGTTTTTT. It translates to CASSHIDGGDEKLFF.

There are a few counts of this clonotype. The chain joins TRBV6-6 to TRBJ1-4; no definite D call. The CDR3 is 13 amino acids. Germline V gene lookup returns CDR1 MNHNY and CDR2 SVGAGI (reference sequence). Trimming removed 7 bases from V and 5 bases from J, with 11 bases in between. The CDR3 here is CASTMAGNEKLFF. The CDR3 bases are TGTGCCAGCACAATGGCTGGGAATGAAAAACTGTTTTTT.

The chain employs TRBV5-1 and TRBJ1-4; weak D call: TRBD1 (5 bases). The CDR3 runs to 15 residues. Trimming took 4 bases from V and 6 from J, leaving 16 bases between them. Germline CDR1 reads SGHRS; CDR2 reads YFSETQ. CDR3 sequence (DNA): TGCGCCAGCAGCCCGGGACGGTTCCAGGATGAAAAACTGTTTTTT. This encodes CASSPGRFQDEKLFF.

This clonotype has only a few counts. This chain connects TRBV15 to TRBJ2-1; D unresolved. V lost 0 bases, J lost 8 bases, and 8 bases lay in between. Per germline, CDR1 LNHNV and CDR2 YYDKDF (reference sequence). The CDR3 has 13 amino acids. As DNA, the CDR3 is TGTGCCACCAGCAGAGATCCTGCCTATGAGCAGTTCTTC. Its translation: CATSRDPAYEQFF.

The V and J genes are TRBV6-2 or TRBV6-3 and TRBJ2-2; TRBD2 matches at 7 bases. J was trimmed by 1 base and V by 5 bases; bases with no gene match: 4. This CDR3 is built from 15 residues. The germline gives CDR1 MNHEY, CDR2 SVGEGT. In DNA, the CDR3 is TGTGCCAGCAGTCGAGCGGGACTGAACACCGGGGAGCTGTTTTTT. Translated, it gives CASSRAGLNTGELFF.

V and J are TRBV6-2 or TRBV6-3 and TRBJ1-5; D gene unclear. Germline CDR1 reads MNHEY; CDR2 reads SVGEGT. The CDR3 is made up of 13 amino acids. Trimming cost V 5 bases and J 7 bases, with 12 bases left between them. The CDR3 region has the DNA TGTGCCAGCAGTCACGGTGAGAGGCAGCCCCAGCATTTT. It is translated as CASSHGERQPQHF.

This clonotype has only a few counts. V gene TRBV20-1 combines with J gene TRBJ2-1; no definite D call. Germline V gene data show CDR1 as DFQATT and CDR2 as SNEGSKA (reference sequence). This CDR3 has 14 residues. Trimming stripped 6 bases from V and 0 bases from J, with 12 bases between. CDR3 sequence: CSALASSSYNEQFF. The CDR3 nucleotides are TGCAGTGCCCTTGCGTCTAGCTCCTACAATGAGCAGTTCTTC.

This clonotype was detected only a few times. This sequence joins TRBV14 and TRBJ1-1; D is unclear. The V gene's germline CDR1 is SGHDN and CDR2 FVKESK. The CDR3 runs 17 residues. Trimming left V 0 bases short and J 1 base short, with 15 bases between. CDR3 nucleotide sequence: TGTGCCAGCAGCCAAGATGAAGGCGGCCTACGGAACACTGAAGCTTTCTTT. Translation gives CASSQDEGGLRNTEAFF.

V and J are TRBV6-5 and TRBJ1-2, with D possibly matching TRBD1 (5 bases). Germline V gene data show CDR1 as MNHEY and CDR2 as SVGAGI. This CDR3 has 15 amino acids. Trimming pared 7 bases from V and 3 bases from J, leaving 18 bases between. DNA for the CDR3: TGTGCCAGCAAATCCTCCCGGGGCAGTCACTATGGCTACACCTTC. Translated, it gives CASKSSRGSHYGYTF.

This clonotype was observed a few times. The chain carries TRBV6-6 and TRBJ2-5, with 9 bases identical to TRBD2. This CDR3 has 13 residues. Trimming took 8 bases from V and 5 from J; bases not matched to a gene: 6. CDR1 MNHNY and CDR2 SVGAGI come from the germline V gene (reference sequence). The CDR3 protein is CASAGGRVETQYF. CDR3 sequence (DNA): TGTGCCAGCGCTGGCGGGAGGGTTGAGACCCAGTACTTC.

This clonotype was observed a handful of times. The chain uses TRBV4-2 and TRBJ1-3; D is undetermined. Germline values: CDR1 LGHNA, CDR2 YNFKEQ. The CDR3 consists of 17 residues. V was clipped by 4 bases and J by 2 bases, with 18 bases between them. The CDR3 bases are TGTGCCAGCAGCCTTAAGCATAGGGAGACGGCTGGAAACACCATATATTTT. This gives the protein CASSLKHRETAGNTIYF.

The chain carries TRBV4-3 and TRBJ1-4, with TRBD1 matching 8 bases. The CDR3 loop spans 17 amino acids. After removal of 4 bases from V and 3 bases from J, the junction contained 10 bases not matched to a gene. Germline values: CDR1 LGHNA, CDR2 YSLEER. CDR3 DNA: TGCGCCAGCAGCCGACAGGGGAAAAAGCGATCTAATGAAAAACTGTTTTTT. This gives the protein CASSRQGKKRSNEKLFF.

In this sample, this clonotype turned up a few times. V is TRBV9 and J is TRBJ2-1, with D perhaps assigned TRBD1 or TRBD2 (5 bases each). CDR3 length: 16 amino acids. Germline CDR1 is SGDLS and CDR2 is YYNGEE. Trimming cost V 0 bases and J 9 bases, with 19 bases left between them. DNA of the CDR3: TGTGCCAGCAGCGTAGCTGGGGCACAAAGCGGATCTGAGCAGTTCTTC. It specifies CASSVAGAQSGSEQFF. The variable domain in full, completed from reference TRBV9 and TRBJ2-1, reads DSGVTQTPKHLITATGQRVTLRCSPRSGDLSVYWYQQSLDQGLQFLIQYYNGEERAKGNILERFSAQQFPDLHSELNLSSLELGDSALYFCASSVAGAQSGSEQFFGPGTRLTVL.

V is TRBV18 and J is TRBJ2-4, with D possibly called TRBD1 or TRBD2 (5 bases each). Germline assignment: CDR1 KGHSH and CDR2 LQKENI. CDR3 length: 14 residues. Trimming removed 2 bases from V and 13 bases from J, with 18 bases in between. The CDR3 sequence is CASSPRSSRGEQYF. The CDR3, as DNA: TGTGCCAGCTCACCAAGGAGTTCTAGAGGGGAGCAGTACTTC.

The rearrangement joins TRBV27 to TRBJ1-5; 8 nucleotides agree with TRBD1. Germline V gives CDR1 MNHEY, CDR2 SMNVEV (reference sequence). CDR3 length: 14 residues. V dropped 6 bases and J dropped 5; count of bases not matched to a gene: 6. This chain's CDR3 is CASRKGTGHQPQHF. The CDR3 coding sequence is TGTGCCAGCAGAAAAGGGACAGGCCATCAGCCCCAGCATTTT.

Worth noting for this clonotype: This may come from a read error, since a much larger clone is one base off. In DNA, the CDR3 is TGTGTCAGCAGCTTAGCGGGGGATACCTACGAGCAGTACTTC. This codes for CVSSLAGDTYEQYF. The chain joins TRBV7-2 to TRBJ2-7; TRBD2 agrees at 9 bases. The germline V gene has CDR1 SGHTA and CDR2 FQGNSA. The CDR3 consists of 14 residues.

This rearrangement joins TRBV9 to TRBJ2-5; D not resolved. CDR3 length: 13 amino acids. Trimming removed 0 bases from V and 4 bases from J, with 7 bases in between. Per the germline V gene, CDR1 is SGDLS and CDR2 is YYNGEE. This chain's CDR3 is CASSVGPGETQYF. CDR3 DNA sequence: TGTGCCAGCAGCGTAGGGCCAGGAGAGACCCAGTACTTC.

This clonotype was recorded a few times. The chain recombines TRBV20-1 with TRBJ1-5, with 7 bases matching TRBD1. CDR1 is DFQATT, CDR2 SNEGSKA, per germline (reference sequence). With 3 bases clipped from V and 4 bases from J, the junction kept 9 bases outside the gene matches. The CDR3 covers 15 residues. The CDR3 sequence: CSASLGTGQNQPQHF. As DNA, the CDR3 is TGCAGTGCTAGCCTAGGTACGGGACAGAATCAGCCCCAGCATTTT.